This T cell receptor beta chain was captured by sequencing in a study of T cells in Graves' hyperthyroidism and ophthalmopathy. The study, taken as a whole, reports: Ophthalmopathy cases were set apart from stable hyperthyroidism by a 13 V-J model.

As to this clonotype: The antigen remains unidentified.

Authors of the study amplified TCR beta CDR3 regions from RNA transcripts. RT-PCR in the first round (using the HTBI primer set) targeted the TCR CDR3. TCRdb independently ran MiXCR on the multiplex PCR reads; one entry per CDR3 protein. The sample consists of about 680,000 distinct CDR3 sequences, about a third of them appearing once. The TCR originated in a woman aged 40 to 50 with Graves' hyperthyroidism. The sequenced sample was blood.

CDR3 protein: CASSYGGGNTF. In DNA form, the CDR3 reads TGTGCCAGCAGTTACGGGGGCGGAAACACCTTC. The V call is TRBV7-2, the J call TRBJ1-2; the D gene is possibly TRBD1 (6 bases). The V and J ends lost 6 bases and 12 bases respectively, with 14 bases between them. The length of the CDR3 is 11 residues. Germline V gene sequence: CDR1 SGHTA, CDR2 FQGNSA.